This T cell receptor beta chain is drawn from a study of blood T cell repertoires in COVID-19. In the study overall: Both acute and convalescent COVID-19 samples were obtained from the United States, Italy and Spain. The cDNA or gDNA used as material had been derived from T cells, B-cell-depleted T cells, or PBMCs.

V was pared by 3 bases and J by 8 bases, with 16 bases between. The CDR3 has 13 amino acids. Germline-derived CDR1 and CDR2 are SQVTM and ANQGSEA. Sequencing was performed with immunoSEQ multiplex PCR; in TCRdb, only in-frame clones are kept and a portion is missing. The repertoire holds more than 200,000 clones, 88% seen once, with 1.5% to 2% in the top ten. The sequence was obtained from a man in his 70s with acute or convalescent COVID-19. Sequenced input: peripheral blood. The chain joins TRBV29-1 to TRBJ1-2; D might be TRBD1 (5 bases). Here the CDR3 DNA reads TGCAGCGTTGAGGGGGGGATTGGCGTCGGCTACACCTTC. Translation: CSVEGGIGVGYTF.